Listed below are T cell receptor beta chains from one sample, sequenced in a study of blood T cell repertoires in COVID-19. The table came from immunoSEQ multiplex PCR; TCRdb's copy has only in-frame clones and leaves some out. Of some 42,000 clones in the sample, about 88% are singletons; the top ten hold approximately 2.4%. Sequencing input: peripheral blood. These receptors came from a human donor in a cohort sampled during active COVID-19. CDR3s include the opening cysteine and the closing phenylalanine or tryptophan. The D gene is left open where the match is weak. The listing skips clone size in some rows; elsewhere it reads once, few, many or a size class.

D gene | clone size | J gene | V gene | CDR3 length | CDR3 DNA | CDR3 protein
TRBD2 | few | TRBJ2-2 | TRBV11-2 | 13 | TGTGCCAGCAAGGGACTAGTAGGCGGGGAGCTGTTTTTT | CASKGLVGGELFF
TRBD2 | - | TRBJ2-7 | TRBV27 | 16 | TGTGCCAGCAGTACCGGGGGAGCGGGGGTGGCCTACGAGCAGTACTTC | CASSTGGAGVAYEQYF
- | - | TRBJ1-4 | TRBV3-1/TRBV3-2 | 19 | TGTGCCAGCAGCCCCCGCAGTGGGGGCGCAAAAGGAGTCGGTGAAAAACTGTTTTTT | CASSPRSGGAKGVGEKLFF
TRBD1 | once | TRBJ1-1 | TRBV6-5 | 16 | TGTGCCAGCAGTTACTCGCGGACAGGGCGAAACACTGAAGCTTTCTTT | CASSYSRTGRNTEAFF
- | - | TRBJ1-4 | TRBV30 | 14 | TGTGCCTGGAGTGCGTCCGCAACTAATGAAAAACTGTTTTTT | CAWSASATNEKLFF
- | once | TRBJ2-7 | TRBV20-1 | 12 | TGCAGTGCTAGTGGCGGATACTACGAGCAGTACTTC | CSASGGYYEQYF
TRBD1 | once | TRBJ1-6 | TRBV7-3 | 15 | TGTGCCAGCAGCTTAGACGGGACAGGGAGGTCACCCCTCCACTTT | CASSLDGTGRSPLHF
- | - | TRBJ1-2 | TRBV10-3 | 12 | TGTGCCATCAGTTCCCGCGGCCATGGCTACACCTTC | CAISSRGHGYTF
- | - | TRBJ1-1 | TRBV6-5 | 14 | TGTGCCAGCAGTTCGCCGCACAGGGCCAGTATGGCTTTCTTT | CASSSPHRASMAFF
- | - | TRBJ1-2 | TRBV20-1 | 11 | TGCAGTGCTAGACTGGAGGACGGCTACACCTTC | CSARLEDGYTF
TRBD1 | - | TRBJ2-1 | TRBV12-3/TRBV12-4 | 13 | TGTGCCAGCAGCCCGGGACAGGCTAATGAGCAGTTCTTC | CASSPGQANEQFF
TRBD1 | once | TRBJ1-1 | TRBV27 | 16 | TGTGCCAGCGACTCTAAGGGGGCCCATCTGAACACTGAAGCTTTCTTT | CASDSKGAHLNTEAFF
- | - | TRBJ1-1 | TRBV20-1 | 13 | TGCAGTGCTAGTTCGGGGGGGAACACTGAAGCTTTCTTT | CSASSGGNTEAFF
- | - | TRBJ2-3 | TRBV14 | 17 | TGTGCCAGCAGCCAAGATCGGTTAGCGAACCTAGGAGATACGCAGTATTTT | CASSQDRLANLGDTQYF
- | - | TRBJ1-2 | TRBV6-4 | 15 | TGTGCCAGCAGCCCGACCGGGTCCGCCTCCTATGGCTACACCTTC | CASSPTGSASYGYTF
TRBD2 | - | TRBJ2-5 | TRBV7-9 | 15 | TGTGCCAGCAGCTTAGTGTTGCGGGGGCAAGAGACCCAGTACTTC | CASSLVLRGQETQYF
- | - | TRBJ2-7 | TRBV5-4 | 15 | TGTGCCAGTAGGGACATTAGTTCTACATGGGGAGAGCAGTACTTC | CASRDISSTWGEQYF
TRBD1 | - | TRBJ1-4 | TRBV29-1 | 15 | TGCAGCGTTGCGACTACAGGGGGAACTAATGAAAAACTGTTTTTT | CSVATTGGTNEKLFF
- | - | TRBJ2-6 | TRBV27 | 15 | TGTGCCAGCAGAGAACTTAGCTCTGGGGCCAACGTCCTGACTTTC | CASRELSSGANVLTF
TRBD1 | - | TRBJ2-3 | TRBV4-1 | 17 | TGCGCCAGCAGCCAAGATCCCGGACAGGGTCGGTGGGATACGCAGTATTTT | CASSQDPGQGRWDTQYF
TRBD1 | - | TRBJ1-2 | TRBV19 | 14 | TGTGCCAGTAGACCAGACAGGGGGTCGAGCGGCTACACCTTC | CASRPDRGSSGYTF
- | - | TRBJ1-2 | TRBV14 | 13 | TGTGCCAGCAGCCCGACAGTTAACTATGGCTACACCTTC | CASSPTVNYGYTF
- | - | TRBJ1-2 | TRBV5-6 | 14 | TGTGCCAGCAGCACAGGACCGTCTGTCTATGGCTACACCTTC | CASSTGPSVYGYTF
TRBD1 | - | TRBJ2-7 | TRBV9 | 16 | TGTGCCAGCAGCGGCGGGACAGGGGGCGACTCCTACGAGCAGTACTTC | CASSGGTGGDSYEQYF